These T cell receptor beta chains were read from a single sample in a study of response to subunit inactivated influenza vaccine. TCRdb reprocessed the RT-PCR reads with MiXCR, giving one entry per CDR3 protein. Of roughly 710,000 distinct CDR3 sequences in the sample, approximately 15% were seen once. The specimen comprised PBMCs from blood, sampled around 15 days before vaccination. Receptors were obtained from a man aged 45-65 years who received an inactivated influenza vaccine. Each CDR3 is given with its conserved first and last residue. The order of the fields is CDR3 DNA, CDR3 protein, D gene, clone size, J gene, V gene. D genes are given only for firm matches. Size values are once, few and many counts, or a class for expanded clones, and some rows have none.

TGTGCCAGCAGAAGACTAGGCCCCTACAATGAGCAGTTCTTC | CASRRLGPYNEQFF | . | . | TRBJ2-1 | TRBV27
TGCGCCAGCAGCCAAGGGACAGGGGGCATCGATGAGCAGTTCTTC | CASSQGTGGIDEQFF | TRBD1 | few | TRBJ2-1 | TRBV4-1
TGCAGTGCTAGGGTGGGAGGGCCAGATGAGCAGTTCTTC | CSARVGGPDEQFF | TRBD2 | . | TRBJ2-1 | TRBV20-1
TGTGCTTTCCCCAGTACTGGGGCCAACGTCCTGACTTTC | CAFPSTGANVLTF | . | few | TRBJ2-6 | TRBV7-9
TGCAGTGCTAACCCCGGGACAGGGGTACCCACTGAAGCTTTCTTT | CSANPGTGVPTEAFF | TRBD1 | . | TRBJ1-1 | TRBV20-1
TGTGCCAGCAGTAGAGAACCGATCGGGGGACGGAACTACGAGCAGTACTTC | CASSREPIGGRNYEQYF | . | few | TRBJ2-7 | TRBV6-1
TGCAGCCTACGGACAGACACTGAAGCTTTCTTT | CSLRTDTEAFF | . | few | TRBJ1-1 | TRBV29-1
TGTGCCAGCAGCTTGGGGGCCGCACGGTGGTTCTTC | CASSLGAARWFF | . | few | TRBJ2-1 | TRBV5-6
TGTGCCAGCAGTTACTCGGTTCACAGCCTCAATGAGCAGTTCTTC | CASSYSVHSLNEQFF | . | many | TRBJ2-1 | TRBV6-5
TGTGCTAGCAGCTTTGGGACAGGGCCCTACAATGAGCAGTTCTTC | CASSFGTGPYNEQFF | TRBD1 | . | TRBJ2-1 | TRBV7-7
TGTGCCAGCAGGACAGGGATGAAGCAGTTCTTC | CASRTGMKQFF | TRBD1 | few | TRBJ2-1 | TRBV7-2
TGTGCCAGCAGTTTGGGTCCAGGGAAAACAACTGAAGCTTTCTTT | CASSLGPGKTTEAFF | . | . | TRBJ1-1 | TRBV12-3/TRBV12-4
TGTGCCAGCAGCCCAAAGACAGGGACCCTTGGTGGCACTGAAGCTTTCTTT | CASSPKTGTLGGTEAFF | TRBD1 | . | TRBJ1-1 | TRBV7-9
TGTGCCAGCAGCCGAGGGGACAGTTTGAACACCGGGGAGCTGTTTTTT | CASSRGDSLNTGELFF | TRBD1 | few | TRBJ2-2 | TRBV28
TGTGCCAGCGGGCGGCGCACCGGGGAGCTGTTTTTT | CASGRRTGELFF | . | few | TRBJ2-2 | TRBV6-5
TGTGCCAGCAGTTTAGGGGATTACAATGAGCAGTTCTTC | CASSLGDYNEQFF | . | many | TRBJ2-1 | TRBV5-1
TGCAGTGCTAGAGATGGACGGACGGTTTCCACTGAAGCTTTCTTT | CSARDGRTVSTEAFF | . | . | TRBJ1-1 | TRBV20-1
TGTGCCACCAGCTCCCGGACAACCGGGGCCAACGTCCTGACTTTC | CATSSRTTGANVLTF | . | many | TRBJ2-6 | TRBV15
TGCGCCAGCAGCCAAGATAGGCGACCGTCGTACAATGAGCAGTTCTTC | CASSQDRRPSYNEQFF | . | few | TRBJ2-1 | TRBV4-3
TGTGCCAGCAGCTTGGTAGGCAAAACTGAAGCTTTCTTT | CASSLVGKTEAFF | . | many | TRBJ1-1 | TRBV5-5
TGTGCCAGCAGTTTAACGGGATCGAATGCGGAGCTGTTTTTT | CASSLTGSNAELFF | . | few | TRBJ2-2 | TRBV27
TGTGCCAGCAGACCAGCGGGTTCCTACAATGAGCAGTTCTTC | CASRPAGSYNEQFF | . | . | TRBJ2-1 | TRBV25-1
TGCAGTGCTAGGTCAATTCGGGGCAATGAGCAGTTCTTC | CSARSIRGNEQFF | . | . | TRBJ2-1 | TRBV20-1
TGTGCCAGCAGTGTCGACAGGGGGGGCCGGGAGACCCAGTACTTC | CASSVDRGGRETQYF | TRBD1 | few | TRBJ2-5 | TRBV12-3/TRBV12-4
TGTGCTAGTGGTTCCACACTAGCGGGAGAACCCGACGAGCAGTACTTC | CASGSTLAGEPDEQYF | TRBD2 | . | TRBJ2-7 | TRBV12-5
TGTGCCAGCTGTGCCCTAGCCAAAAACATTCAGTACTTC | CASCALAKNIQYF | . | few | TRBJ2-4 | TRBV2
TGTGCCAGCAGTTTCGGACGTACCTCCTACGAGCAGTACTTC | CASSFGRTSYEQYF | . | many | TRBJ2-7 | TRBV27
TGCGCCAGCAGCCAAGCCCTAGCGGACGCATACGAGCAGTACTTC | CASSQALADAYEQYF | TRBD2 | . | TRBJ2-7 | TRBV4-3
TGCAGTGCTAGAAGCGCGGGGGGCGACAATGAGCAGTTCTTC | CSARSAGGDNEQFF | TRBD2 | few | TRBJ2-1 | TRBV20-1
TGTGCCAGCAGCTTATATCCGATGAGGACTAGCGAAAGCAACACCGGGGAGCTGTTTTTT | CASSLYPMRTSESNTGELFF | TRBD2 | few | TRBJ2-2 | TRBV11-2
TGTGCCAGCAGTGACGGGACTAGTCTTTTCGCAGATACGCAGTATTTT | CASSDGTSLFADTQYF | TRBD2 | . | TRBJ2-3 | TRBV6-4
TGTGCCAGCAGTATCCAACGGCTAGCCAAAAACATTCAGTACTTC | CASSIQRLAKNIQYF | . | many | TRBJ2-4 | TRBV28
TGTGCCAGCAGTTTGGCTAGCAGCAATGAGCAGTTCTTC | CASSLASSNEQFF | . | many | TRBJ2-1 | TRBV12-3/TRBV12-4
TGTGCCAGCAGTTTACTTGAGGTGTTCCGAGAGACCCAGTACTTC | CASSLLEVFRETQYF | . | few | TRBJ2-5 | TRBV28
TGTGCCAGCAGTTTACGCCGCCTTGGGGAGCAGTACTTC | CASSLRRLGEQYF | . | . | TRBJ2-7 | TRBV28
TGTGCCAGCAATCAAATTCCGGGGGATAATGAGCAGTTCTTC | CASNQIPGDNEQFF | . | . | TRBJ2-1 | TRBV6-2/TRBV6-3
TGCGCCAGCAGCTTAGTAGGGACTTCCTACAATGAGCAGTTCTTC | CASSLVGTSYNEQFF | . | many | TRBJ2-1 | TRBV5-1
TGTGCCAGCAGCTTAGATGGAGTGGCCTCCTACGAGCAGTACTTC | CASSLDGVASYEQYF | . | . | TRBJ2-7 | TRBV11-2
TGTGCCAGCAGCTTAGGGCAGACAACTGAAGCTTTCTTT | CASSLGQTTEAFF | . | . | TRBJ1-1 | TRBV7-9
TGTGCCAGCATTGTCGGGGGCCTGAACACTGAAGCTTTCTTT | CASIVGGLNTEAFF | . | . | TRBJ1-1 | TRBV6-1
TGTGCCACCAGTTCCAGTTTTAGCCCAAGTCGCATGAACACTGAAGCTTTCTTT | CATSSSFSPSRMNTEAFF | . | many | TRBJ1-1 | TRBV15
TGTGCCAGCAGCCCCCGGACTAGCGGCACGATAGGAGAGACCCAGTACTTC | CASSPRTSGTIGETQYF | TRBD2 | few | TRBJ2-5 | TRBV7-9
TGTGCCAGCAGTTACACAGGGGGCGGACTGAGCGGGGAGCTGTTTTTT | CASSYTGGGLSGELFF | TRBD1 | many | TRBJ2-2 | TRBV6-5
TGCGCCAGCAGCTGGGGGACTAGCGGGGGGAGCGAGCAGTACTTC | CASSWGTSGGSEQYF | TRBD2 | few | TRBJ2-7 | TRBV5-1
TGTGCCAGTAGTATGCCGGGACTAGCGGACGAGCAGTACTTC | CASSMPGLADEQYF | TRBD2 | . | TRBJ2-7 | TRBV19
TGTGCCAGCAGTACGGGACAGGGGGCAACTAATGAAAAACTGTTTTTT | CASSTGQGATNEKLFF | TRBD1 | many | TRBJ1-4 | TRBV6-1
TGTGCCAGCAGTTTAAGCCAGGCGGTGAACACTGAAGCTTTCTTT | CASSLSQAVNTEAFF | . | few | TRBJ1-1 | TRBV28
TGTGCCAGCAGAGAGGGACTAGCGGGATACTATGAGCAGTTCTTC | CASREGLAGYYEQFF | TRBD2 | . | TRBJ2-1 | TRBV6-1
TGTGCCAGCGCGCCCGGTGTCTACGAGCAGTACTTC | CASAPGVYEQYF | . | . | TRBJ2-7 | TRBV6-2/TRBV6-3